This T cell receptor (beta chain) was recovered during a study of OX40 agonist ivuxolimab in advanced cancers. About the full investigation: The costimulatory receptor OX40 (CD134) was targeted by ivuxolimab, a fully human IgG2 agonistic monoclonal antibody. The paper describes the monotherapy dose-escalation part (N ≈ 50 patients) of the phase I trial of ivuxolimab. Among the 52 dose-escalation patients, about 20 had hepatocellular carcinoma, around 15 melanoma, 9 renal cell carcinoma and 9 head and neck cancer. Intravenous ivuxolimab was administered to patients every 2 weeks at six dose levels: 0.01, 0.1, 0.3, 1.5, 3 and 10 mg/kg. Peripheral TCRbeta sequencing aimed to test whether ivuxolimab altered TCR sequence diversity and caused clonal T-cell expansion. A male proportion of around 80% and a mean age of approximately 60 years, ranging from roughly 23 to 79, were recorded for the dose-escalation cohort. Patients were allowed to have had prior anti-PD-1, anti-PD-L1 or anti-CTLA-4 therapy, and 40% of the dose-escalation patients had previously received checkpoint inhibitors. Partial responses occurred in three dose-escalation patients, of whom one had hepatocellular carcinoma and two had cutaneous melanoma. The full study reports these points: At doses of 0.1 to 3.0 mg/kg, clonal expansion of both CD4+ and CD8+ blood T cells was observed from baseline to week 6. The antigen specificity of the peripheral T cells that underwent clonal expansion was not determined. In the 0.1-3.0 mg/kg groups, partial responders had among the lowest normalized peripheral clonal expansion, particularly in CD8+ T cells. Low levels of normalized T-cell clonal expansion were also seen in some nonresponding patients. After ivuxolimab, more expanded clones were found on average in CD8+ T cells than in CD4+ T cells.

From its cysteine to its phenylalanine, the CDR3 spans 14 amino acids. CDR3 DNA only is kept here, 42 bases in frame from base 1. The V and J ends are trimmed by 0 bases and 4 bases, leaving 11 bases between them. According to the germline V gene (reference sequence), CDR1 reads SGHKS and CDR2 reads YYEKEE. As to this clone: Its recognized antigen is unknown. Base qualities are not provided; no much larger clone lies one nucleotide away.

Genomic DNA was extracted from sorted cells for sequencing of the TCRbeta CDR3 region. The immunoSEQ Assay was used to sequence the TCRbeta CDR3 regions. TCRdb retrieved this table from immuneACCESS and kept in-frame rearrangements only. Not all clones are present; in checked studies, unresolved V genes account for under half, and no reason is known for the remainder. The sample contains about 50,000 clones, 84% of them found a single time. About 0.65% of the sample is taken by the ten largest. The trial excluded patients who had a history of autoimmune disease or were on systemic immunosuppression. Peripheral blood for TCR sequencing was collected from all dose cohorts at baseline, on cycle 4 day 1, and on cycle 7 day 1. Samples were obtained from an open-label, multicenter, first-in-human phase I dose-escalation trial of ivuxolimab. The trial enrolled adults with locally advanced or metastatic head and neck squamous cell, hepatocellular, melanoma or renal cell carcinoma. Before TCR sequencing, CD4+ and CD8+ T cells were separately sorted from peripheral blood.

The receptor was isolated from an adult with an advanced solid tumor such as melanoma, head and neck, liver or kidney cancer. The starting material was CD4+ or CD8+ T cells sorted from blood, obtained in a trial of the OX40 agonist ivuxolimab. This sequence uses TRBV5-5 and TRBJ2-7; a tentative D call is TRBD1 (5 bases match). The nucleotide sequence is given as TGTGCCAGCAGCTTGGAGACAGCGAGATACGAGCAGTACTTC. This yields the protein CASSLETARYEQYF.